This is a list of T cell receptor beta chains from one sample in a study of identical twins. TCRdb analysed the 5' RACE reads with MiXCR anew, one entry per CDR3 protein. The profile shows 400,000 to 500,000 distinct CDR3 sequences, under 20% of them singletons. The sequencing input was naive T cells sorted from blood. The source is a man aged 45-65 years in good health. CDR3s include the opening cysteine and the closing phenylalanine or tryptophan. A D gene is named only where the DNA matches it firmly. The size of a clone is reported for some rows only, either as once, few or many, or as a class for expanded clones.

abundance: NA; d_gene: NA; j_gene: TRBJ1-1; v_gene: TRBV4-1; CDR3aa: CASSQGWGARTEAFF; CDR3nt: TGCGCCAGCAGCCAAGGGTGGGGGGCGCGAACTGAAGCTTTCTTT
abundance: NA; d_gene: TRBD2; j_gene: TRBJ2-7; v_gene: TRBV6-2/TRBV6-3; CDR3aa: CASSWDYFYEQYF; CDR3nt: TGTGCCAGCAGTTGGGACTATTTCTACGAGCAGTACTTC
abundance: many; d_gene: TRBD1; j_gene: TRBJ2-7; v_gene: TRBV12-3/TRBV12-4; CDR3aa: CASSNSPGQLNGEQYF; CDR3nt: TGTGCCAGCAGCAATTCACCGGGACAGCTGAACGGAGAGCAGTACTTC
abundance: many; d_gene: NA; j_gene: TRBJ2-3; v_gene: TRBV12-3/TRBV12-4; CDR3aa: CASSSGTLTLDTQYF; CDR3nt: TGTGCCAGCAGTTCCGGGACTCTTACCTTAGATACGCAGTATTTT
abundance: NA; d_gene: TRBD1; j_gene: TRBJ1-2; v_gene: TRBV29-1; CDR3aa: CSVGGQGGGYTF; CDR3nt: TGCAGCGTTGGAGGACAGGGCGGCGGCTACACCTTC
abundance: NA; d_gene: NA; j_gene: TRBJ2-1; v_gene: TRBV6-2/TRBV6-3; CDR3aa: CASSTYWLSRPNEQFF; CDR3nt: TGTGCCAGCAGCACCTACTGGCTTAGCCGGCCCAATGAGCAGTTCTTC
abundance: NA; d_gene: NA; j_gene: TRBJ1-2; v_gene: TRBV15; CDR3aa: CATSNQRNYGYTF; CDR3nt: TGTGCCACCAGCAATCAGCGGAACTATGGCTACACCTTC
abundance: few; d_gene: NA; j_gene: TRBJ1-2; v_gene: TRBV7-2; CDR3aa: CASRVGNYGYTF; CDR3nt: TGTGCCAGCAGAGTAGGCAACTATGGCTACACCTTC
abundance: NA; d_gene: NA; j_gene: TRBJ2-1; v_gene: TRBV7-2; CDR3aa: CASSPLGLGSRQFF; CDR3nt: TGTGCCAGCAGCCCCCTGGGTCTGGGGAGTAGGCAGTTCTTC
abundance: many; d_gene: NA; j_gene: TRBJ2-7; v_gene: TRBV29-1; CDR3aa: CSVEDVQGNEQYF; CDR3nt: TGCAGCGTTGAAGATGTCCAGGGCAACGAGCAGTACTTC
abundance: many; d_gene: TRBD2; j_gene: TRBJ2-1; v_gene: TRBV4-2; CDR3aa: CASSHPLAGALRDEQFF; CDR3nt: TGTGCCAGCAGCCATCCCTTAGCGGGAGCCCTCAGGGATGAGCAGTTCTTC
abundance: NA; d_gene: NA; j_gene: TRBJ2-7; v_gene: TRBV7-3; CDR3aa: CASSPQEGRQYF; CDR3nt: TGTGCCAGCAGCCCCCAGGAGGGGCGGCAGTACTTC
abundance: NA; d_gene: TRBD1; j_gene: TRBJ2-7; v_gene: TRBV12-3/TRBV12-4; CDR3aa: CASSNRQGREQYF; CDR3nt: TGTGCCAGCAGTAACCGACAGGGGCGGGAGCAGTACTTC
abundance: few; d_gene: NA; j_gene: TRBJ1-6; v_gene: TRBV5-1; CDR3aa: CASSLDSFYNSPLHF; CDR3nt: TGCGCCAGCAGCTTGGACAGCTTCTATAATTCACCCCTCCACTTT
abundance: many; d_gene: NA; j_gene: TRBJ2-1; v_gene: TRBV9; CDR3aa: CASSAGGGAPYNEQFF; CDR3nt: TGTGCCAGCAGCGCTGGGGGGGGGGCTCCCTACAATGAGCAGTTCTTC
abundance: NA; d_gene: TRBD1; j_gene: TRBJ2-7; v_gene: TRBV7-9; CDR3aa: CASSNLRQGEYF; CDR3nt: TGTGCCAGCAGCAACCTGCGACAGGGCGAGTACTTC
abundance: NA; d_gene: TRBD1; j_gene: TRBJ2-7; v_gene: TRBV7-9; CDR3aa: CASSVSSGQGSYEQYF; CDR3nt: TGTGCCAGCAGCGTCTCATCGGGACAGGGATCGTACGAGCAGTACTTC
abundance: many; d_gene: TRBD1; j_gene: TRBJ1-2; v_gene: TRBV20-1; CDR3aa: CGCSGGAAYGYTF; CDR3nt: TGCGGATGCTCAGGGGGCGCCGCCTATGGCTACACCTTC
abundance: few; d_gene: NA; j_gene: TRBJ2-7; v_gene: TRBV28; CDR3aa: CASSFLESLYEQYF; CDR3nt: TGTGCCAGCAGTTTTTTAGAGAGTCTTTACGAGCAGTACTTC
abundance: many; d_gene: TRBD2; j_gene: TRBJ2-7; v_gene: TRBV29-1; CDR3aa: CSVEDREAGAAYEQYF; CDR3nt: TGCAGCGTTGAAGATAGGGAGGCGGGAGCTGCCTACGAGCAGTACTTC
abundance: few; d_gene: NA; j_gene: TRBJ2-1; v_gene: TRBV6-2/TRBV6-3; CDR3aa: CASGGAGNEQFF; CDR3nt: TGTGCCAGCGGGGGGGCGGGGAATGAGCAGTTCTTC
abundance: NA; d_gene: NA; j_gene: TRBJ2-2; v_gene: TRBV12-3/TRBV12-4; CDR3aa: CASSLLVPGGELFF; CDR3nt: TGTGCCAGCAGTTTACTAGTACCGGGCGGGGAGCTGTTTTTT
abundance: NA; d_gene: TRBD2; j_gene: TRBJ2-2; v_gene: TRBV27; CDR3aa: CASSLIPRLAGRRDTGELFF; CDR3nt: TGTGCCAGCAGTTTAATCCCTCGACTAGCGGGGCGGCGGGACACCGGGGAGCTGTTTTTT
abundance: many; d_gene: NA; j_gene: TRBJ2-1; v_gene: TRBV11-2; CDR3aa: CASSLERDHNEQFF; CDR3nt: TGTGCCAGCAGCTTAGAGCGGGACCACAATGAGCAGTTCTTC
abundance: NA; d_gene: TRBD1; j_gene: TRBJ2-1; v_gene: TRBV2; CDR3aa: CASLQGTQSSYNEQFF; CDR3nt: TGTGCCAGTCTACAGGGGACCCAAAGCTCCTACAATGAGCAGTTCTTC
abundance: many; d_gene: NA; j_gene: TRBJ1-6; v_gene: TRBV6-1; CDR3aa: CAAKQGFGSPLHF; CDR3nt: TGTGCCGCCAAACAGGGATTTGGATCACCCCTCCACTTT
abundance: few; d_gene: NA; j_gene: TRBJ2-1; v_gene: TRBV18; CDR3aa: CASSPGSGAYNEQFF; CDR3nt: TGTGCCAGCTCACCAGGGTCAGGGGCGTACAATGAGCAGTTCTTC
abundance: few; d_gene: NA; j_gene: TRBJ2-7; v_gene: TRBV20-1; CDR3aa: CSARDQDRDFYEQYF; CDR3nt: TGCAGTGCTAGAGACCAAGACCGGGACTTCTACGAGCAGTACTTC
abundance: many; d_gene: TRBD2; j_gene: TRBJ2-1; v_gene: TRBV5-6; CDR3aa: CASREGTSGGNEQFF; CDR3nt: TGTGCCAGCAGGGAAGGGACTAGCGGGGGCAATGAGCAGTTCTTC
abundance: NA; d_gene: NA; j_gene: TRBJ2-1; v_gene: TRBV11-3; CDR3aa: CASSLRYSSYNEQFF; CDR3nt: TGTGCCAGCAGCTTACGTTATAGCTCCTACAATGAGCAGTTCTTC
abundance: many; d_gene: NA; j_gene: TRBJ2-5; v_gene: TRBV20-1; CDR3aa: CSARDRRTGETQYF; CDR3nt: TGCAGTGCTAGAGATAGGCGGACTGGGGAGACCCAGTACTTC
abundance: NA; d_gene: TRBD1; j_gene: TRBJ2-3; v_gene: TRBV6-2/TRBV6-3; CDR3aa: CASSYLGTGADTQYF; CDR3nt: TGTGCCAGCAGTTACCTAGGGACAGGTGCAGATACGCAGTATTTT
abundance: many; d_gene: TRBD2; j_gene: TRBJ2-7; v_gene: TRBV28; CDR3aa: CASQGGKREGRRSYEQYF; CDR3nt: TGTGCCTCACAGGGCGGAAAGCGGGAGGGCCGGAGGTCCTACGAGCAGTACTTC
abundance: few; d_gene: NA; j_gene: TRBJ2-7; v_gene: TRBV6-1; CDR3aa: CASRTEAGPREQYF; CDR3nt: TGTGCCAGCAGGACCGAAGCAGGGCCGAGGGAGCAGTACTTC
abundance: many; d_gene: TRBD1; j_gene: TRBJ2-5; v_gene: TRBV27; CDR3aa: CASRRTGGPEETQYF; CDR3nt: TGTGCCAGCAGGCGTACAGGGGGTCCTGAAGAGACCCAGTACTTC
abundance: NA; d_gene: NA; j_gene: TRBJ2-7; v_gene: TRBV20-1; CDR3aa: CSARAYGSHHSYEQYF; CDR3nt: TGCAGTGCTAGAGCCTACGGGAGCCACCACTCCTACGAGCAGTACTTC
abundance: many; d_gene: TRBD2; j_gene: TRBJ2-1; v_gene: TRBV3-1; CDR3aa: CASSQVQLAGGYNEQFF; CDR3nt: TGTGCCAGCAGCCAAGTACAACTAGCGGGGGGGTACAATGAGCAGTTCTTC